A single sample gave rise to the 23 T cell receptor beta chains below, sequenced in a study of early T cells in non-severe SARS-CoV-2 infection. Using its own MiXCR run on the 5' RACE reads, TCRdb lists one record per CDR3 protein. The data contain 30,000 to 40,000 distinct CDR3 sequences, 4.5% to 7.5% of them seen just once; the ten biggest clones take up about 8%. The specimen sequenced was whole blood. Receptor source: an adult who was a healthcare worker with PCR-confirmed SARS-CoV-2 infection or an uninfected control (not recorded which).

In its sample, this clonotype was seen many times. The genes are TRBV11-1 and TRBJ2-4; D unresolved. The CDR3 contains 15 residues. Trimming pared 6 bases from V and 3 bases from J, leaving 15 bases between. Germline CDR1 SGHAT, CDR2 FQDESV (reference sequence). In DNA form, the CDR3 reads TGTGCCAGCAGTAGGTCGACGGGCGGCAAAAACATTCAGTACTTC. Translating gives CASSRSTGGKNIQYF.

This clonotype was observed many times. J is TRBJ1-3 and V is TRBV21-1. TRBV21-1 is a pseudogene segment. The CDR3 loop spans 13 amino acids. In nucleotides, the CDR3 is TGTGCCAGCAGCAAATGTGGTTTCAACACCATATATTTT. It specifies CASSKCGFNTIYF.

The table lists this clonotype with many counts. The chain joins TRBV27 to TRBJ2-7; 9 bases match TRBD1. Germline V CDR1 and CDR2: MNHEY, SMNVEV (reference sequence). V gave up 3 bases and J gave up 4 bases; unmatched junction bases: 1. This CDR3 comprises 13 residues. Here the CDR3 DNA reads TGTGCCAGCAGTTTCGGGACAGGGTACGAGCAGTACTTC. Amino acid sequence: CASSFGTGYEQYF.

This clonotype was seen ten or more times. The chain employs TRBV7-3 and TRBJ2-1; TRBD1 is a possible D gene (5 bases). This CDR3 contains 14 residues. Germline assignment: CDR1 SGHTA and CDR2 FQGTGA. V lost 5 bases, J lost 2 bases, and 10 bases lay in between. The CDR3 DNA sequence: TGTGCCAGCAGCAAACCAGGGACCTACAATGAGCAGTTCTTC. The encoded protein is CASSKPGTYNEQFF.

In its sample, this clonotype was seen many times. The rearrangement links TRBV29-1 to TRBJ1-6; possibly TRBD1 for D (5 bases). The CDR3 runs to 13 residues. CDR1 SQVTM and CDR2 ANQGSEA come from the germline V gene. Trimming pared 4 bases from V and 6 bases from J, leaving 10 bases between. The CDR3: CSVAGGVNSPLHF. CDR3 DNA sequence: TGCAGCGTTGCCGGGGGGGTTAATTCACCCCTCCACTTT.

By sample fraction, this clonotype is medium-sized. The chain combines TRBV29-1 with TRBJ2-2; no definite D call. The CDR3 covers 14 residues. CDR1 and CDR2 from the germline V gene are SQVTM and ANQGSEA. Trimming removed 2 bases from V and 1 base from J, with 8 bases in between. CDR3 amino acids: CSVESEKNTGELFF. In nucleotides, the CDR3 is TGCAGCGTTGAAAGCGAGAAGAACACCGGGGAGCTGTTTTTT.

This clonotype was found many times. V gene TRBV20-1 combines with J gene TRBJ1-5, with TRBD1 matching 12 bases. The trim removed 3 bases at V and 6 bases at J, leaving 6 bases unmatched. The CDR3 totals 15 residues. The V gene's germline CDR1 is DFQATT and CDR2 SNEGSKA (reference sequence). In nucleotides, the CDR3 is TGCAGTGCTAGTAGGGACAGGGGGCTTCGTCAGCCCCAGCATTTT. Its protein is CSASRDRGLRQPQHF.

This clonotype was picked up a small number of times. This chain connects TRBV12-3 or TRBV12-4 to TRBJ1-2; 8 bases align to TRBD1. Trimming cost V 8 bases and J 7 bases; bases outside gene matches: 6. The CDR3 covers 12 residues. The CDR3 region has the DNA TGTGCCAGCGCTGGACAGGGAAGTGGCTACACCTTC. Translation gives CASAGQGSGYTF.

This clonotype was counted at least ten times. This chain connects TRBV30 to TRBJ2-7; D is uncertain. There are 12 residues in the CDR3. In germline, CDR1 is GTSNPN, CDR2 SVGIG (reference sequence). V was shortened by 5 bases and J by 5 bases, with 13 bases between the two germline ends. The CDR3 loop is CAWDLAKHEQYF. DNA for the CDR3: TGTGCCTGGGACTTGGCGAAACACGAGCAGTACTTC.

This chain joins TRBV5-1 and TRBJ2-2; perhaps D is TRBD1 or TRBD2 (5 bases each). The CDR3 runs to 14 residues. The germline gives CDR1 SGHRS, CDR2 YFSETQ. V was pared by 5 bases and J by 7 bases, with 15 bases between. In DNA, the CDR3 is TGCGCCAGCAGGCCCGGGGACCATCTCGGGGAGCTGTTTTTT. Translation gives CASRPGDHLGELFF. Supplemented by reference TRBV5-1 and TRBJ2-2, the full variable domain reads KAGVTQTPRYLIKTRGQQVTLSCSPISGHRSVSWYQQTPGQGLQFLFEYFSETQRNKGNFPGRFSGRQFSNSRSEMNVSTLELGDSALYLCASRPGDHLGELFFGEGSRLTVL.

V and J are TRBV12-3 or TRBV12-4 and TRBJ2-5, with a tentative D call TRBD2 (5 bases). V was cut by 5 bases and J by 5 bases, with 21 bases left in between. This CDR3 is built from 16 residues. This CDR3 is CASSDMASSSEETQYF. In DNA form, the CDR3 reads TGTGCCAGCAGTGACATGGCGTCTAGCAGCGAGGAGACCCAGTACTTC.

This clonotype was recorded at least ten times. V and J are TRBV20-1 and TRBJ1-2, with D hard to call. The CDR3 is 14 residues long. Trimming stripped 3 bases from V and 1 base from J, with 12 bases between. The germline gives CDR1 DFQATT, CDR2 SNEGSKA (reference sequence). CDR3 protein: CSASGNVINYGYTF. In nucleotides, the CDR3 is TGCAGTGCTAGTGGCAATGTTATTAACTATGGCTACACCTTC.

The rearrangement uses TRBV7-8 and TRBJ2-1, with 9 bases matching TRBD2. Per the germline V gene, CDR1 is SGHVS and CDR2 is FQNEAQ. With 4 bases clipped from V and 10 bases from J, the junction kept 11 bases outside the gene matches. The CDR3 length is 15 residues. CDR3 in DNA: TGTGCCAGCAGCTACACCCCTAGCGGGAAAGGCGAGCAGTTCTTC. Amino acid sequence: CASSYTPSGKGEQFF.

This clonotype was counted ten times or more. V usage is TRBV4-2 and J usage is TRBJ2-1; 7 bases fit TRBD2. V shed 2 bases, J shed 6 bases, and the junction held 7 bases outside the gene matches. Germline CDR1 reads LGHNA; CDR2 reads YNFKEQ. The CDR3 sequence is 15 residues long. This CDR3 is CASSQMSAGSNEQFF. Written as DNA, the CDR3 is TGTGCCAGCAGCCAAATGTCAGCGGGGAGCAATGAGCAGTTCTTC.

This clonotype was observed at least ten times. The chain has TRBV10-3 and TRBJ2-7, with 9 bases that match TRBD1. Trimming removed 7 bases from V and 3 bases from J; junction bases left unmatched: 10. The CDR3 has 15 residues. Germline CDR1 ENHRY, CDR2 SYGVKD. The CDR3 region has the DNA TGTGCCATCAATCCAGATACGGGACAGGGCTACGAGCAGTACTTC. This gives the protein CAINPDTGQGYEQYF.

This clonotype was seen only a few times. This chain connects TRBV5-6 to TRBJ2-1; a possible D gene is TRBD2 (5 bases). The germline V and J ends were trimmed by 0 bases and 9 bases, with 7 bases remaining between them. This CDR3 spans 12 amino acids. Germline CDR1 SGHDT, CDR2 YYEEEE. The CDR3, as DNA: TGTGCCAGCAGCTTGGAGCGGCCTGAGCAGTTCTTC. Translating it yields CASSLERPEQFF.

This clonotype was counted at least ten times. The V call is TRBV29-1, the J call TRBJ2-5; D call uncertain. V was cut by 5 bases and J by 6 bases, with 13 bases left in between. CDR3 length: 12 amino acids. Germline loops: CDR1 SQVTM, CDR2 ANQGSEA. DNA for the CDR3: TGCAGCGTTAGAAGGGTTGGACAGACCCAGTACTTC. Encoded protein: CSVRRVGQTQYF.

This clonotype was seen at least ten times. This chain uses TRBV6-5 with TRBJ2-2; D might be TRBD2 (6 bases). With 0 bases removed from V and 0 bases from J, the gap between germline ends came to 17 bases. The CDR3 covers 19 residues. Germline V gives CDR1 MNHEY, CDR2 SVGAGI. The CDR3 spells CASSYSREAGRTNTGELFF. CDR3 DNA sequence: TGTGCCAGCAGTTACTCGAGGGAAGCGGGCAGAACGAACACCGGGGAGCTGTTTTTT.

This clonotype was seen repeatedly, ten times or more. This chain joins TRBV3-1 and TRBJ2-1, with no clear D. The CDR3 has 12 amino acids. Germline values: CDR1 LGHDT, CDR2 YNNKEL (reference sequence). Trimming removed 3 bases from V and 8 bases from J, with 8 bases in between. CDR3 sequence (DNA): TGTGCCAGCAGCCAGCTCTCCTATGAGCAGTTCTTC. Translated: CASSQLSYEQFF.

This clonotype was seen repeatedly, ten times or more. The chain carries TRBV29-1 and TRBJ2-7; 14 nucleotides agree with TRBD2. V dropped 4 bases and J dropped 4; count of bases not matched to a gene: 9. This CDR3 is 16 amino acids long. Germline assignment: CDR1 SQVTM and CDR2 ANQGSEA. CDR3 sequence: CSVGTGLAGGGYEQYF. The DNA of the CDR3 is TGCAGCGTTGGAACCGGACTAGCGGGGGGCGGGTACGAGCAGTACTTC.

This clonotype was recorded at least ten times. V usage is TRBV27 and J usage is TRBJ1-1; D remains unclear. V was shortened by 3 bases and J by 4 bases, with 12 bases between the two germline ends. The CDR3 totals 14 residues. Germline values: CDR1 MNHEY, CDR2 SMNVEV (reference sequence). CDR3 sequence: CASSFSGRVTEAFF. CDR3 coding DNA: TGTGCCAGCAGTTTCAGCGGGAGGGTCACTGAAGCTTTCTTT.

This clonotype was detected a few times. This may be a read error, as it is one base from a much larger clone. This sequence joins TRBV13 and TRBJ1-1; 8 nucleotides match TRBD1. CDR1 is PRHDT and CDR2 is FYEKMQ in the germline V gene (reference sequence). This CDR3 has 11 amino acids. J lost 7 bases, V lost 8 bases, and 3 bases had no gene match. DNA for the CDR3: TGTGCCAGCGGCACAGGGGGTGAAGCTTTCTTT. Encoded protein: CASGTGGEAFF.

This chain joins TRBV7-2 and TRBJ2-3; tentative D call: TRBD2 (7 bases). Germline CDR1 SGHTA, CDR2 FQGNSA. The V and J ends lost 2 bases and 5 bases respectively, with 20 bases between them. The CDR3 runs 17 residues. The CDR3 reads CASSLSWAGAQGDTQYF. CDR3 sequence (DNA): TGTGCCAGCAGCTTAAGTTGGGCGGGGGCACAGGGAGATACGCAGTATTTT.